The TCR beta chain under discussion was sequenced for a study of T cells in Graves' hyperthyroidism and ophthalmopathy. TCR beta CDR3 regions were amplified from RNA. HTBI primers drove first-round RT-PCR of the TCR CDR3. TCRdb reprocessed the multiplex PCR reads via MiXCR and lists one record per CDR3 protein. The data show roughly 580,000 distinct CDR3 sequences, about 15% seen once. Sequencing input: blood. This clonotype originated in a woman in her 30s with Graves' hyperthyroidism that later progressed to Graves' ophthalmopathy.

Written as DNA, the CDR3 is TGTGCTAGTGGTTTGGGTTTGGGGGCTCAGCCCCAGCATTTT. Translated, it gives CASGLGLGAQPQHF. This chain connects TRBV12-5 to TRBJ1-5, with a weak D call TRBD1 (6 bases). CDR3 size: 14 residues. Germline values: CDR1 LGHNT, CDR2 FRNRAP. Trimming stripped 1 base from V and 6 bases from J, with 10 bases between.